Presented here are 24 T cell receptor beta chains from one specimen sequenced in a study of shared clonotypes between healthy human individuals. Libraries were prepared by immunoSEQ multiplex PCR; TCRdb keeps only in-frame clonotypes and omits some of them. The sample shows 450,000 to 500,000 clones, 81% of them seen only once. The specimen was PBMCs. The receptors stem from a woman aged 40 to 49 in good health. Some clones in this sample may be carry-over from other donors' samples.

On this clone itself: Different DNA sequences within this sample yield the same CDR3. The CDR3 loop is CASSLAGISGNTIYF. CDR3 sequence (DNA): TGCGCCAGCAGCTTGGCCGGGATCTCTGGAAACACCATATATTTT. The chain is built from TRBV5-1 and TRBJ1-3; D is unresolved. This CDR3 has 15 amino acids. Germline CDR1 and CDR2: SGHRS and YFSETQ. Trimming pared 0 bases from V and 0 bases from J, leaving 7 bases between.

The rearrangement links TRBV7-2 to TRBJ2-3; D remains unclear. This CDR3 comprises 14 residues. Trimming cost V 3 bases and J 0 bases, with 7 bases left between them. Germline V gene data show CDR1 as SGHTA and CDR2 as FQGNSA. Written as DNA, the CDR3 is TGTGCCAGCAGCTTGGCGACTAGCACAGATACGCAGTATTTT. Residues: CASSLATSTDTQYF.

This clone has more than one count but fewer than ten. CDR3 coding DNA: TGTGCCAGCAGTCCACGGGTAGTCTATGGCTACACCTTC. It codes for CASSPRVVYGYTF. The rearrangement uses TRBV6-5 and TRBJ1-2; D remains ambiguous. The CDR3 contains 13 residues. Per the germline V gene, CDR1 is MNHEY and CDR2 is SVGAGI. V gave up 5 bases and J gave up 4 bases, with 11 bases separating them.

The chain recombines TRBV11-3 with TRBJ2-2; 8 nucleotides align to TRBD1. Germline V lookup: CDR1 SGHNT, CDR2 YENEEA. CDR3 size: 16 residues. Trimming at V came to 5 bases and at J to 4 bases, leaving 9 bases not matched to a gene. CDR3 loop: CASSARDRSITGELFF. The CDR3 bases are TGTGCCAGCAGCGCCCGGGACAGGAGTATCACCGGGGAGCTGTTTTTT.

This clone has just a few counts. The V gene is TRBV27, the J gene TRBJ2-4; D not resolved. The germline V gene encodes CDR1 MNHEY and CDR2 SMNVEV (reference sequence). The CDR3 is 14 amino acids. Deletions cut 6 bases from V and 0 bases from J, with 9 bases between. The CDR3 protein is CASRSILAKNIQYF. CDR3 DNA sequence: TGTGCCAGCAGGTCTATCCTAGCCAAAAACATTCAGTACTTC.

The chain is built from TRBV7-9 and TRBJ2-5, with D perhaps TRBD1 (6 bases). The CDR3 contains 11 residues. The ends were cut back, 1 base at V and 13 bases at J, with 10 bases in the middle. From germline, CDR1 is SEHNR and CDR2 FQNEAQ (reference sequence). CDR3 coding DNA: TGTGCCAGCAGCTTAGTGGCAGGGGCGTACTTC. Its translation is CASSLVAGAYF. The variable domain in full, with the rest retrieved from reference TRBV7-9 and TRBJ2-5, is DTGVSQNPRHKITKRGQNVTFRCDPISEHNRLYWYRQTLGQGPEFLTYFQNEAQLEKSRLLSDRFSAERPKGSFSTLEIQRTEQGDSAMYLCASSLVAGAYFGPGTRLLVL.

This clone was found once. Other nucleotide sequences in the sample specify the same CDR3. The chain couples TRBV5-1 to TRBJ2-3; 12 bases agree with TRBD1. The germline CDR1 and CDR2 sequences are SGHRS and YFSETQ. CDR3 length equals 14 residues. Trimming removed 4 bases from V and 6 bases from J; junction bases left unmatched: 3. CDR3 sequence (DNA): TGCGCCAGCAGCCTGGGACAGGGGGCGGATACGCAGTATTTT. This gives the protein CASSLGQGADTQYF.

This clone has a single count. V usage is TRBV10-2 and J usage is TRBJ1-5; 10 bases match TRBD1. The CDR3 runs 16 residues. The V and J ends lost 6 bases and 1 base, in that order; junction bases with no gene match: 6. CDR1 WSHSY and CDR2 SAAADI come from the germline V gene. In nucleotides, the CDR3 is TGCGCCAGCAGAGGGACAGGGGACGGGAGCAATCAGCCCCAGCATTTT. It encodes CASRGTGDGSNQPQHF.

The V call is TRBV9, the J call TRBJ1-2; possibly TRBD1 for D (5 bases). This CDR3 has 13 amino acids. Germline V lookup: CDR1 SGDLS, CDR2 YYNGEE. The V gene lost 4 bases and the J gene lost 5 bases, with 12 bases spanning the gap. The CDR3 nucleotides read TGTGCCAGCAGCCCGGACACGGGGTATGGCTACACCTTC. Its protein is CASSPDTGYGYTF. Variable domain in full (rest from reference TRBV9 and TRBJ1-2): DSGVTQTPKHLITATGQRVTLRCSPRSGDLSVYWYQQSLDQGLQFLIQYYNGEERAKGNILERFSAQQFPDLHSELNLSSLELGDSALYFCASSPDTGYGYTFGSGTRLTVV.

The chain recombines TRBV18 with TRBJ2-6, with D unresolved. V was shortened by 1 base and J by 4 bases, with 5 bases between the two germline ends. Germline V gene sequence: CDR1 KGHSH, CDR2 LQKENI. This CDR3 is 14 amino acids long. For the CDR3, the DNA is TGTGCCAGCTCACCACTGGACGGGGCCAACGTCCTGACTTTC. Encoded protein: CASSPLDGANVLTF.

The chain uses TRBV28 and TRBJ1-5, with TRBD1 as a possible D gene (5 bases). The CDR3 extends over 18 amino acids. The germline CDR1 and CDR2 sequences are MDHEN and SYDVKM. V lost 2 bases, J lost 0 bases, and 17 bases lay in between. In DNA, the CDR3 is TGTGCCAGCAGTTTACCAGACCGCTGGGGGTTTAGCAATCAGCCCCAGCATTTT. The encoded protein is CASSLPDRWGFSNQPQHF.

The chain recombines TRBV2 with TRBJ2-2; tentative D call: TRBD1 (5 bases). The CDR3 loop spans 13 amino acids. V lost 8 bases and J 5 bases, leaving 12 bases between the germline ends. The germline V gene encodes CDR1 SNHLY and CDR2 FYNNEI. The CDR3 bases are TGTGCCAGCCACCCCCAGGGAACCGGGGAGCTGTTTTTT. Its translation is CASHPQGTGELFF.

As for this clone: A far larger clone is a single base away, which makes a read error likely. The chain is built from TRBV6-4 and TRBJ2-1; 12 bases align to TRBD2. There are 15 residues in the CDR3. Germline V gives CDR1 MRHNA, CDR2 SNTAGT. J lost 5 bases, V lost 5 bases, and 4 bases had no gene match. The CDR3 nucleotides are TGTGCCAGCAGTTACGGACTAGCGGGACACAATGAGCAGTTCTTC. Residues: CASSYGLAGHNEQFF.

Comments on this clone: It is likely a read error: a sequence one base away is far more abundant. The chain couples TRBV10-3 to TRBJ1-1; 7 bases are shared with TRBD1. Germline V lookup: CDR1 ENHRY, CDR2 SYGVKD. This CDR3 spans 14 amino acids. For the CDR3, the DNA is TGTGCCATCAGTGCCGGGACAGTGAACATTGAAGCTTTCTTT. Encoded protein: CAISAGTVNIEAFF.

The chain couples TRBV18 to TRBJ2-7; 14 bases fit TRBD2. CDR3 size: 16 residues. Trimming removed 4 bases from V and 4 bases from J; junction bases left unmatched: 6. Germline V lookup: CDR1 KGHSH, CDR2 LQKENI. CDR3 loop: CASSRGTSGSRYEQYF. As DNA, the CDR3 is TGTGCCAGCTCACGGGGGACTAGCGGGAGCCGATACGAGCAGTACTTC.

For this clone: A far larger clone is one nucleotide away, so this likely arose from a read error. The sample holds other DNA sequences that translate to the same CDR3. The V and J genes are TRBV6-4 and TRBJ2-1; D not certain. CDR1 is MRHNA and CDR2 is SNTAGT in the germline V gene. The CDR3 covers 13 residues. The CDR3 bases are TGTGCCAGCAGTGACTCCGAAGTGGGTGAGCAATTCTTC. It codes for CASSDSEVGEQFF.

This clone was found once. This rearrangement joins TRBV6-6 to TRBJ1-1, with D possibly matching TRBD1 (6 bases). Germline CDR1 MNHNY, CDR2 SVGAGI (reference sequence). There are 12 residues in the CDR3. Trimming removed 0 bases from V and 11 bases from J, with 10 bases in between. The DNA of the CDR3 is TGTGCCAGCAGTTACTCCACAGGGATGGCTTTCTTT. This codes for CASSYSTGMAFF.

On this clone: This likely came from a read error, as a far larger clone is one base away. This rearrangement joins TRBV28 to TRBJ1-2; maybe TRBD1 (6 bases). The V gene's germline CDR1 is MDHEN and CDR2 SYDVKM. Trimming stripped 5 bases from V and 12 bases from J, with 16 bases between. The CDR3 length is 12 residues. DNA for the CDR3: TGTGCCAGCAGTCAGGGGCGGTGGGGCCACACCTTC. Translation: CASSQGRWGHTF.

The chain employs TRBV11-2 and TRBJ2-3; the D gene could be TRBD1 or TRBD2 (6 bases each). The germline V and J ends were trimmed by 2 bases and 6 bases, with 18 bases remaining between them. The CDR3 is 16 residues long. Germline V gene data show CDR1 as SGHAT and CDR2 as FQNNGV. The CDR3 is CASSLRVVGGRDTQYF. As DNA, the CDR3 is TGTGCCAGCAGCTTAAGGGTCGTCGGGGGCCGTGATACGCAGTATTTT.

The rearrangement links TRBV5-1 to TRBJ2-7; perhaps TRBD1 as D (6 bases). The CDR3 length is 14 residues. Trimming removed 0 bases at V and 0 bases at J, with 7 bases between. Germline V CDR1 and CDR2: SGHRS, YFSETQ. CDR3 bases: TGCGCCAGCAGCTTGGGGGACAACTCCTACGAGCAGTACTTC. It is translated as CASSLGDNSYEQYF.

The chain has TRBV9 and TRBJ2-2; D might be TRBD1 (5 bases). Trimming took 1 base from V and 0 from J, leaving 10 bases between them. There are 16 residues in the CDR3. From germline, CDR1 is SGDLS and CDR2 YYNGEE. The CDR3 loop is CASSVRGQTNTGELFF. CDR3 DNA sequence: TGTGCCAGCAGCGTAAGGGGCCAGACGAACACCGGGGAGCTGTTTTTT.

This chain connects TRBV18 to TRBJ1-1; D gene ambiguous. Trimming took 3 bases from V and 3 from J, leaving 8 bases between them. This CDR3 spans 13 amino acids. CDR1 KGHSH and CDR2 LQKENI come from the germline V gene. CDR3 amino acids: CASSPLVYTEAFF. In DNA, the CDR3 is TGTGCCAGCTCACCCCTCGTTTACACTGAAGCTTTCTTT. Based on the CDR3 plus reference TRBV18 and TRBJ1-1, the full variable domain is NAGVMQNPRHLVRRRGQEARLRCSPMKGHSHVYWYRQLPEEGLKFMVYLQKENIIDESGMPKERFSAEFPKEGPSILRIQQVVRGDSAAYFCASSPLVYTEAFFGQGTRLTVV.

The gene calls are TRBV15 and TRBJ1-4; D is unresolved. Germline CDR1 reads LNHNV; CDR2 reads YYDKDF (reference sequence). V dropped 5 bases and J dropped 7 bases, with 8 bases sitting between them. The CDR3 totals 12 residues. In DNA form, the CDR3 reads TGTGCCACCAGCGACCGGGCTGAAAAACTGTTTTTT. Translated, it gives CATSDRAEKLFF.

This clone was counted a few times. A far larger clone is only one base removed, so a read error is likely. Other DNA sequences in this sample translate to the same CDR3. The J gene is TRBJ2-7, the V gene TRBV6-6; D is unresolved. The CDR3 covers 12 residues. Trimming stripped 0 bases from V and 1 base from J, with 1 base between. Germline V gene sequence: CDR1 MNHNY, CDR2 SVGAGI (reference sequence). The CDR3 spells CASSYSSYEQYF. The CDR3 DNA follows: TGTGCCAGCAGTTACTCGTCCTACGAGCAGTACTTC.